The source of this TCR beta chain is a study of neurological immune-mediated disorders. The yield of each sequencing run was over 200 million TCR-beta sequences from 15-18 subjects. MiXCR was run by TCRdb on the 5' RACE reads, yielding one entry per CDR3 protein. The sample includes under 80,000 distinct CDR3 sequences, roughly 14% of them seen just once. PBMCs stored at -80 C, numbering 2 million, were the origin of the unsorted libraries. This clonotype was observed a few times. Trimming at V came to 1 base and at J to 5 bases, leaving 12 bases not matched to a gene. Germline V gene lookup returns CDR1 DFQATT and CDR2 SNEGSKA (reference sequence). The CDR3 has 16 residues.

This chain links TRBV20-1 with TRBJ2-5; 8 nucleotides align to TRBD2. The clonotype originates from a woman in her fifties or sixties in good health. Sequenced material: PBMCs. The CDR3 protein is CSARAPAGVGWETQYF. DNA of the CDR3: TGCAGTGCTAGAGCGCCAGCGGGAGTTGGTTGGGAGACCCAGTACTTC.